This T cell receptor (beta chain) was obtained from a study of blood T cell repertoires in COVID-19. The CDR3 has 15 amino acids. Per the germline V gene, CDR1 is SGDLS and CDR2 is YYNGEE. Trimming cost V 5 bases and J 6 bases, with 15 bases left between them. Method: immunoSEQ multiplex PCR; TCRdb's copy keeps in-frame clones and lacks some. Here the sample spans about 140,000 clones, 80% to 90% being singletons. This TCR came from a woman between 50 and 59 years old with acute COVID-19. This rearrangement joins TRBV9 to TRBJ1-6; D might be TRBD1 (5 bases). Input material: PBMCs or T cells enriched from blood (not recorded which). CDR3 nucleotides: TGTGCCAGCAGTTTAGGTCAGGGTGGTAATTCACCCCTCCACTTT. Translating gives CASSLGQGGNSPLHF.